The rows below give T cell receptor beta chains drawn from one sample of a study of blood T cell repertoires in COVID-19. Method: immunoSEQ multiplex PCR; TCRdb's copy keeps in-frame clones and lacks some. This sample has 350,000 or so clones, with about 87% found just once. Material: peripheral blood. The receptors were sampled from a woman aged 25-40 years with COVID-19, enrolled during active disease. Both conserved end residues are part of each CDR3. Fields, in order: J gene, D gene, V gene, clone size, CDR3 DNA, CDR3 protein. The D gene is left open where the match is weak. The size of a clone is reported for some rows only, either as once, few or many, or as a class for expanded clones.

>TRBJ1-4|NA|TRBV28|NA
TGTGCCAGCATTGGGTCTAAGTCGGGTGAAAAACTGTTTTTT
CASIGSKSGEKLFF
>TRBJ1-1|TRBD1|TRBV27|NA
TGTGCCAGCAGTTTATCGACAGGGGGGAGGGGCACTGAAGCTTTCTTT
CASSLSTGGRGTEAFF
>TRBJ2-5|TRBD2|TRBV7-6|NA
TGTGCCAGCAGCTCACGATCTAGCGGGGAAGAGACCCAGTACTTC
CASSSRSSGEETQYF
>TRBJ1-6|NA|TRBV5-4|NA
TGTGCCAGCAGCTTGTCAGAAGGGGCGATTTATAATTCACCCCTCCACTTT
CASSLSEGAIYNSPLHF
>TRBJ1-1|TRBD1|TRBV4-1|NA
TGCGCCAGCAGCCAAGACGGGACAGGGGCCATGAACACTGAAGCTTTCTTT
CASSQDGTGAMNTEAFF
>TRBJ1-1|NA|TRBV6-5|NA
TGTGCCAGCAGTTACGTAAGGGGTTACACTGAAGCTTTCTTT
CASSYVRGYTEAFF
>TRBJ2-3|TRBD1|TRBV11-3|NA
TGTGCCAGCAGCTCACAGGGGGCCACAGATACGCAGTATTTT
CASSSQGATDTQYF
>TRBJ2-1|NA|TRBV15|NA
TGTGCCACCAGCAGAGAACAGGTTTACCATGAGCAGTTCTTC
CATSREQVYHEQFF
>TRBJ1-1|NA|TRBV21-1|NA
TGTGCCAGCAGTCCGGGACAGGGGGCGGCTGAAGCTTTCTTT
CASSPGQGAAEAFF
>TRBJ1-2|TRBD1|TRBV6-1|NA
TGTGCCAGCAGTGAATTGGTCCACAGGGGTGAAGGCTACACCTTC
CASSELVHRGEGYTF
>TRBJ2-5|NA|TRBV6-2/TRBV6-3|few
TGTGCCAGCAGCCGAAACGGGGTGAAAGAGACCCAGTACTTC
CASSRNGVKETQYF
>TRBJ1-1|NA|TRBV18|NA
TGTGCCAGCTCACCACCTATTAGCAGGGGCACTGAAGCTTTCTTT
CASSPPISRGTEAFF
>TRBJ2-5|TRBD2|TRBV5-1|NA
TGCGCCAGCAGCGCAGGACTAGCGGGGAACCAGTACTTC
CASSAGLAGNQYF
>TRBJ1-2|NA|TRBV4-1|NA
TGCGCCAGCAGCCAAGAACGTGAAAGGGGATTTCCTAGCTATGGCTACACCTTC
CASSQERERGFPSYGYTF
>TRBJ2-7|TRBD2|TRBV29-1|NA
TGCAGCGTTGAAGAGCGAGCGGGGGGCTCCTACGAGCAGTACTTC
CSVEERAGGSYEQYF
>TRBJ1-6|TRBD1|TRBV15|NA
TGTGCCACCAGCAGATCAGAGGGGGCGCGCCGTAATTCACCCCTCCACTTT
CATSRSEGARRNSPLHF
>TRBJ2-1|TRBD2|TRBV11-2|few
TGTGCCAGCAGCGTACTAGCGGGGAACTACAATGAGCAGTTCTTC
CASSVLAGNYNEQFF
>TRBJ1-2|TRBD1|TRBV27|NA
TGTGCCAGCAGTTCCGGACAGGGACAACCTGGGTATGGCTACACCTTC
CASSSGQGQPGYGYTF
>TRBJ1-1|TRBD1|TRBV5-1|few
TGCGCCAGCAGCTCGACAGGGATGAACACTGAAGCTTTCTTT
CASSSTGMNTEAFF
>TRBJ1-3|NA|TRBV20-1|NA
TGCAGTGCTAGTGTGTTGAGCTCTGGAAACACCATATATTTT
CSASVLSSGNTIYF
>TRBJ2-5|TRBD1|TRBV7-2|NA
TGTGCCAGCAGACCCGACAGGGTTGAGACCCAGTACTTC
CASRPDRVETQYF
>TRBJ2-5|TRBD2|TRBV6-2/TRBV6-3|NA
TGTGCCAGCAGTTACGTAGCGGGGGGGCCGGGAGAGACCCAGTACTTC
CASSYVAGGPGETQYF
>TRBJ2-5|TRBD2|TRBV27|NA
TGTGCCAGCAGTTCTTTTGGCGGGGGGGAGACCCAGTACTTC
CASSSFGGGETQYF
>TRBJ1-2|NA|TRBV6-6|NA
TGTGCCAGCAGTTACTCTGCCGATGAGAGGTACTATGGCTACACCTTC
CASSYSADERYYGYTF
>TRBJ1-1|NA|TRBV6-6|NA
TGTGCCAGCAGTTACTCCCAGACAGTTGAAGCTTTCTTT
CASSYSQTVEAFF
>TRBJ2-4|TRBD1|TRBV2|NA
TGTGCCAGCAGACGGGACAGGGGGTCGAAAAACATTCAGTACTTC
CASRRDRGSKNIQYF
>TRBJ2-7|NA|TRBV3-1/TRBV3-2|NA
TGTGCCAGCAGCCAGCGAGGACTCTCCTACGAGCAGTACTTC
CASSQRGLSYEQYF
>TRBJ1-2|TRBD1|TRBV18|NA
TGTGCCAGCTCACCGCAGGACAGGAGTCCCTATGGCTACACCTTC
CASSPQDRSPYGYTF
>TRBJ2-1|NA|TRBV3-1/TRBV3-2|NA
TGTGCCAGCAGCCAACGGGGGTCTGGCAATGAGCAGTTCTTC
CASSQRGSGNEQFF
>TRBJ1-6|NA|TRBV6-5|NA
TGTGCCAGCAGTTACTCCCTCCCCCTCCACTTT
CASSYSLPLHF
>TRBJ1-5|NA|TRBV6-2/TRBV6-3|NA
TGTGCCAGCAGTTTCAGGGGAGTATATAGCAATCAGCCCCAGCATTTT
CASSFRGVYSNQPQHF
>TRBJ1-6|NA|TRBV5-5|NA
TGTGCCAGCAGCTTCCAGATTATCCCTCCTCCCTCACCCCTCCACTTT
CASSFQIIPPPSPLHF
>TRBJ1-2|NA|TRBV12-3/TRBV12-4|few
TGTGCCAGCAGTTTTCAGAACTATGGCTACACCTTC
CASSFQNYGYTF
>TRBJ1-6|NA|TRBV3-1/TRBV3-2|NA
TGTGCCAGCAGCCAAGGGACAGAAAATTCACCCCTCCACTTT
CASSQGTENSPLHF
>TRBJ1-6|TRBD1|TRBV13|NA
TGTGCCAGCAGGACCAGGGGGCCTAATTCACCCCTCCACTTT
CASRTRGPNSPLHF
>TRBJ2-5|TRBD2|TRBV19|NA
TGTGCCAGTAGTAGGACTAGCGGGGGTGAGACCCAGTACTTC
CASSRTSGGETQYF
>TRBJ2-3|TRBD2|TRBV7-2|NA
TGTGCCAGCAGCCTAGTGGTAGCGGGGGGCGCAGATACGCAGTATTTT
CASSLVVAGGADTQYF
>TRBJ2-1|TRBD1|TRBV10-2|NA
TGCGCCAGCGAGAACCGGGACAGGGAAGATGAGCAGTTCTTC
CASENRDREDEQFF
>TRBJ1-4|NA|TRBV25-1|NA
TGTGCCAGCAGTGAATCGGGTCGGCTTAATGAAAAACTGTTTTTT
CASSESGRLNEKLFF
>TRBJ2-1|TRBD1|TRBV25-1|NA
TGTGCCAGCCAAGGGGGACAGTCCTCCTACAATGAGCAGTTCTTC
CASQGGQSSYNEQFF
>TRBJ2-3|TRBD2|TRBV5-8|NA
TGTGCCAGCAACCAGAGGCTACGGGGGGGCACAGATACGCAGTATTTT
CASNQRLRGGTDTQYF
>TRBJ1-5|TRBD1|TRBV19|NA
TGTGCCAGTAGTGATACGACCAAGGGGGCGGCTCAGCCCCAGCATTTT
CASSDTTKGAAQPQHF
>TRBJ1-2|TRBD1|TRBV2|once
TGTGCCAGCAGTGAAGTAAGGACAGGGGCCTATGGCTACACCTTC
CASSEVRTGAYGYTF
>TRBJ2-5|NA|TRBV7-2|NA
TGTGCCAGCAGCTTAACGCCCGACCCTAGTAAAGAGACCCAGTACTTC
CASSLTPDPSKETQYF
>TRBJ1-5|NA|TRBV6-5|NA
TGTGCCAGCAGTTACTCGGGACATAACAATCAGCCCCAGCATTTT
CASSYSGHNNQPQHF
>TRBJ1-4|TRBD1|TRBV25-1|NA
TGTGCCAGCAGTGGGGACAGGGGAGAAAAACTGTTTTTT
CASSGDRGEKLFF